This TCR beta chain was found in a study of cytomegalovirus exposure and HLA in healthy donors. The PCR used 60 Vbeta and 13 Jbeta primers. The data were produced by immunoSEQ multiplex PCR, yet TCRdb's version contains in-frame clones alone and is incomplete. Of about 130,000 clones in the sample, 70% to 80% were seen once. This clonotype was sampled from a man over 45 in good health and CMV-seronegative. What was sequenced was PBMCs.

Written as DNA, the CDR3 is TGCGCCAGCAGCTTGGCCCCGAGCAGTAGCGTCCACGAGCAGTACTTC. Translation: CASSLAPSSSVHEQYF. This chain uses TRBV5-1 with TRBJ2-7, with D perhaps TRBD2 (5 bases). This CDR3 comprises 16 residues. Germline V gene sequence: CDR1 SGHRS, CDR2 YFSETQ. V was shortened by 0 bases and J by 5 bases, with 18 bases between the two germline ends.